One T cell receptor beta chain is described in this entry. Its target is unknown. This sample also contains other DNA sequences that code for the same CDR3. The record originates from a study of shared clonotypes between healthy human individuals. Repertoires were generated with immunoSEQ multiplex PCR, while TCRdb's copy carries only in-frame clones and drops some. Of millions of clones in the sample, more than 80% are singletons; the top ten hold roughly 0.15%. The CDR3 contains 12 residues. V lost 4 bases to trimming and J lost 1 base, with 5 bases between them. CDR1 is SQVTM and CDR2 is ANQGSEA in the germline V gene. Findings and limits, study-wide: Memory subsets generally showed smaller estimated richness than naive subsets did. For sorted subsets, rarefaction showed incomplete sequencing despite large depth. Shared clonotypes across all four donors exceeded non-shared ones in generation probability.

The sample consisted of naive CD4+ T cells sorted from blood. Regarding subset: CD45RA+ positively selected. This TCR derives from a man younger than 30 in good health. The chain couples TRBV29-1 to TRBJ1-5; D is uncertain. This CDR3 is CSVAGSNQPQHF. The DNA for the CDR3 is TGCAGCGTTGCGGGAAGCAATCAGCCCCAGCATTTT.